These T cell receptor beta chains were read from a single sample in a study of T cells expressing NK-cell markers. TCRdb processed the 5' RACE reads again and assigns one entry to each CDR3 protein, with no DNA. The ten most abundant clones cover around 10% of a sample with some 390,000 distinct CDR3 sequences. The sample was blood T cells: a sorted CD56 or NKG2C T cell subset, CD4+ or CD8+ T cells, or bulk PBMC T cells (not recorded which). The receptors were sampled from a woman in her fifties or sixties in good health. The CDR3 runs from the conserved cysteine through the conserved F or W.

V	J	CDR3
TRBV15	TRBJ2-7	CATSKGLSYEQYF
TRBV7-9	TRBJ1-2	CASSLGEPYGYTF
TRBV14	TRBJ2-3	CASSPWGSSSDTQYF
TRBV5-1	TRBJ2-1	CASGREGRNEQFF
TRBV12-3/TRBV12-4	TRBJ1-2	CASSFRDRSLPGGGYTF
TRBV6-2/TRBV6-3	TRBJ2-7	CASSYLAGGPIHEQYF
TRBV12-3/TRBV12-4	TRBJ1-5	CASSLESEGKPQHF
TRBV11-2	TRBJ2-5	CASRPRGLFGETQYF
TRBV7-6	TRBJ2-5	CASSLVALSTPQETQYF
TRBV12-3/TRBV12-4	TRBJ1-2	CASSWPGQGSYGYTF
TRBV5-1	TRBJ2-1	CASSLDRGDWDEQFF
TRBV18	TRBJ1-3	CASSRGSSGNTIYF
TRBV6-2/TRBV6-3	TRBJ2-4	CASTPWTSGRSGNIQYF
TRBV14	TRBJ2-1	CASSQHRIYEQFF
TRBV6-5	TRBJ2-5	CASSATSPEETQYF
TRBV14	TRBJ2-2	CASSQAWGSTGELFF
TRBV7-9	TRBJ2-5	CASSLPRGETQYF
TRBV29-1	TRBJ2-1	CSVRQGSVNEQFF
TRBV27	TRBJ1-4	CASSSRTVPKLFF
TRBV5-1	TRBJ2-5	CASSTFNSQSGSGETQYF
TRBV7-9	TRBJ2-1	CASSIPGLAGGPDDEQFF
TRBV5-1	TRBJ2-7	CASRISGDEQYF
TRBV7-2	TRBJ2-6	CASSLGIASGANVLTF
TRBV20-1	TRBJ2-7	CSARDVRQGTYEQYF
TRBV6-5	TRBJ2-1	CASFGASGNLVYVGQFF